This is a list of T cell receptor beta chains from one sample in a study of OX40 agonist ivuxolimab in advanced cancers. Sequencing used immunoSEQ multiplex PCR; TCRdb keeps in-frame clones, though not all of them. The repertoire holds approximately 77,000 clones, about 82% seen once, with 1.5% to 2% in the top ten. Sequencing was performed on CD4+ or CD8+ T cells sorted from blood, taken in a trial of the OX40 agonist ivuxolimab. All receptors derive from an adult with an advanced solid tumor such as melanoma, head and neck, liver or kidney cancer. The CDR3 runs from the conserved cysteine through the conserved F or W. Each record gives: V gene, clone size, J gene, D gene, CDR3 DNA, CDR3 protein. The D gene is left open where the match is weak. Clone size, where shown, is once, few, many, or a class for clones that have expanded.

TRBV5-4	NA	TRBJ2-1	NA	TGTGCCAGCAGCTATCCCCAGAAATACAATGAGCAGTTCTTC	CASSYPQKYNEQFF
TRBV2	NA	TRBJ1-1	NA	TGTGCCATGAAATCTGCTCAGGGGTACACTGAAGCTTTCTTT	CAMKSAQGYTEAFF
TRBV7-6	NA	TRBJ1-1	NA	TGTGCCAGCAGCTTTCAGGGTACTGAAGCTTTCTTT	CASSFQGTEAFF
TRBV30	NA	TRBJ2-1	NA	TGTGCCTGGAGTGTACGGACTCCACCAACCCATGAGCAGTTCTTC	CAWSVRTPPTHEQFF
TRBV7-3	NA	TRBJ2-5	TRBD2	TGTGCCAGCAGCCTTGGGACTAGCGGGGGGGCTGGAGAGACCCAGTACTTC	CASSLGTSGGAGETQYF
TRBV20-1	NA	TRBJ2-1	TRBD2	TGCAGTGCTGTGGGGGGGGAGCAGTTCTTC	CSAVGGEQFF
TRBV19	NA	TRBJ1-4	TRBD1	TGTGCCAGTAGCCTACAGGGGGCGCGTGAAAAACTGTTTTTT	CASSLQGAREKLFF
TRBV7-2	once	TRBJ1-1	NA	TGTGCCAGCAGCTTCACCGGGACATCCACTGAAGCTTTCTTT	CASSFTGTSTEAFF
TRBV5-1	once	TRBJ1-2	NA	TGCGCCAGCAGCCAGGGGCGCAACTATGGCTACACCTTC	CASSQGRNYGYTF
TRBV18	NA	TRBJ2-5	NA	TGTGCCAGCTCACCACGACTTCAAGAGACCCAGTACTTC	CASSPRLQETQYF
TRBV5-5	NA	TRBJ1-6	NA	TGTGCCAGCAGCTCCTTCACCGGGACGGGGAATTCACCCCTCCACTTT	CASSSFTGTGNSPLHF
TRBV29-1	NA	TRBJ2-3	TRBD2	TGCAGCGTTGAACAGGGCGGGGGGGATACGCAGTATTTT	CSVEQGGGDTQYF
TRBV5-1	NA	TRBJ1-3	NA	TGCGCCAGCAGCTTTGGGAGCTCCGGCTCTGGAAACACCATATATTTT	CASSFGSSGSGNTIYF
TRBV5-1	NA	TRBJ1-3	NA	TGCGCCAGCAGCTTGTTCGGGGCGGGTGGAAACACCATATATTTT	CASSLFGAGGNTIYF
TRBV27	NA	TRBJ2-2	NA	TGTGCCAGCAGTGCTCACGGAAAACCTACTTTGAACACCGGGGAGCTGTTTTTT	CASSAHGKPTLNTGELFF
TRBV27	NA	TRBJ2-1	NA	TGTGCCAGCAGTTTCGCGACAAACAATGAGCAGTTCTTC	CASSFATNNEQFF
TRBV27	NA	TRBJ1-5	NA	TGTGCCAGCAGTTTAAGACTCGAGGGGCATCAGCCCCAGCATTTT	CASSLRLEGHQPQHF
TRBV2	once	TRBJ2-3	NA	TGTGCCAGCTCTTTATTTGGGGGAAGCACAGATACGCAGTATTTT	CASSLFGGSTDTQYF
TRBV15	NA	TRBJ2-5	NA	TGTGCCACCAGCAGAAATGGAGGGCCCGGGTGGACCCAGTACTTC	CATSRNGGPGWTQYF
TRBV7-2	NA	TRBJ1-5	TRBD1	TGTGCCAGCAGCACGGTAGGGACAGGCAATCAGCCCCAGCATTTT	CASSTVGTGNQPQHF
TRBV4-1	NA	TRBJ1-3	NA	TGCGCCAGCAGCCAAGATAGGGGCCGTATGGGAAACACCATATATTTT	CASSQDRGRMGNTIYF
TRBV19	NA	TRBJ2-1	NA	TGTGCCACAACAGGCGGGGTAACAAGGGAGCAGTTCTTC	CATTGGVTREQFF
TRBV28	NA	TRBJ2-7	TRBD2	TGTGCCAGCAGTTTGGGCGGGGGGCGCAGCTCCTACGAGCAGTACTTC	CASSLGGGRSSYEQYF
TRBV5-1	NA	TRBJ2-7	NA	TGCGCCAGCAGCTTGGCCCCCAGAGGAGTGGACGAGCAGTACTTC	CASSLAPRGVDEQYF
TRBV19	NA	TRBJ2-7	TRBD1	TGTGCCAGTAGCTTTTCGACAGGGGCATACGAGCAGTACTTC	CASSFSTGAYEQYF
TRBV5-5	NA	TRBJ2-3	TRBD2	TGTGCCAGCAGCTTGGTAGCGGGGGCGGTTAATACGCAGTATTTT	CASSLVAGAVNTQYF
TRBV5-1	once	TRBJ2-7	NA	TGCGCCAGCAGCTCGGACAGATCCGAGCAGTACTTC	CASSSDRSEQYF
TRBV27	NA	TRBJ2-7	NA	TGTGCCAGCAGCTCCCCTGGGACGAACCTCCGCTACGAGCAGTACTTC	CASSSPGTNLRYEQYF
TRBV5-1	NA	TRBJ1-2	TRBD1	TGCGCCAGCAGCTTGGAGGGACAGGGCCGTGGCTACACCTTC	CASSLEGQGRGYTF
TRBV21-1	NA	TRBJ1-1	NA	TGTGCCAGCAGCCAAAGGGGGTCGGTGAACACTGAAGCTTTCTTT	CASSQRGSVNTEAFF
TRBV5-1	NA	TRBJ2-3	NA	TGCGCCAGCAGCCAGCCGGGATCAGGGACAGATACGCAGTATTTT	CASSQPGSGTDTQYF
TRBV7-3	few	TRBJ2-3	TRBD1	TGTGCCAGCAGCTTAATGACCGGACAGGAAAAGGGTACGCAGTATTTT	CASSLMTGQEKGTQYF
TRBV7-3	once	TRBJ1-1	NA	TGTGCCAGCAGCTTAGGGAGGGTAACTGAAGCTTTCTTT	CASSLGRVTEAFF
TRBV7-8	NA	TRBJ1-5	NA	TGTGCCAGCAGCTTAACGGGTTTCGGCAATCAGCCCCAGCATTTT	CASSLTGFGNQPQHF
TRBV28	once	TRBJ1-5	NA	TGTGCCAGCACCCTGGACAGTCGCAATCAGCCCCAGCATTTT	CASTLDSRNQPQHF
TRBV7-2	NA	TRBJ2-3	NA	TGTGCCAGCAGCTTACGGCGGGGGCTCGGAGATACGCAGTATTTT	CASSLRRGLGDTQYF
TRBV5-1	NA	TRBJ2-2	NA	TGCGCCAGCAGTTTACAGCCGGACACCGGGGAGCTGTTTTTT	CASSLQPDTGELFF
TRBV5-1	NA	TRBJ2-7	NA	TGCGCCAGCAGCTCCCAGGGTGGCTACGAGCAGTACTTC	CASSSQGGYEQYF
TRBV28	NA	TRBJ1-4	TRBD1	TGTGCCAGCAGTCCGGGACAGCTTAATGAAAAACTGTTTTTT	CASSPGQLNEKLFF
TRBV28	NA	TRBJ1-2	NA	TGTGCCAGCAGTTCTCACTCCCCCGGGCACTATGGCTACACCTTC	CASSSHSPGHYGYTF
TRBV4-2	NA	TRBJ2-3	NA	TGTGCCAGCAGCCAAACCGACCGGGCAGATACGCAGTATTTT	CASSQTDRADTQYF